This T cell receptor beta chain was observed in a study of blood T cell repertoires in COVID-19. Assay: immunoSEQ multiplex PCR; the TCRdb copy retains only in-frame clones and omits some. The profile covers about 300,000 clones, with around nine tenths appearing a single time and over 1% taken by the ten largest. The V gene lost 3 bases and the J gene lost 2 bases, with 13 bases spanning the gap. The CDR3 spans 15 residues. CDR1 is LNHDA and CDR2 is SQIVND in the germline V gene (reference sequence). The sequencing sample was made of peripheral blood. The origin of this receptor is a man between 65 and 79 years old with acute or convalescent COVID-19. V usage is TRBV19 and J usage is TRBJ2-5; tentative D call: TRBD2 (6 bases). Here the CDR3 reads CASSIGGTEQETQYF. The CDR3 DNA reads TGTGCCAGTAGTATTGGCGGGACCGAGCAAGAGACCCAGTACTTC.